The rows below give T cell receptor beta chains drawn from one sample of a study of cytomegalovirus exposure and HLA in healthy donors. Produced via immunoSEQ multiplex PCR; TCRdb's table is partial and in-frame only. The table has about 200,000 clones, roughly 88% seen once; the top ten hold about an eighth. Sequences were obtained from PBMCs. These receptor sequences come from a woman in her 30s in good health and CMV-seropositive. The CDR3 runs from the conserved cysteine through the conserved F or W. Each record gives: V gene, D gene, clone size, J gene, CDR3 protein, CDR3 DNA. D genes are given only for firm matches. Clone size is stated in some rows and not others, as once, few, many or a class when expanded.

TRBV6-1	TRBD1	-	TRBJ1-2	CASSGGDREFAYSYGYTF	TGTGCCAGCAGTGGGGGGGACAGGGAGTTCGCTTACAGCTATGGCTACACCTTC
TRBV2	TRBD1	-	TRBJ2-2	CASSEQGAAGELFF	TGTGCCAGCAGTGAACAGGGGGCTGCCGGGGAGCTGTTTTTT
TRBV9	-	-	TRBJ2-7	CASSVRWESNEQYF	TGTGCCAGCAGCGTAAGGTGGGAGTCAAACGAGCAGTACTTC
TRBV19	TRBD1	-	TRBJ1-2	CASKEPGQVNYGYTF	TGTGCCAGTAAAGAACCGGGACAGGTAAACTATGGCTACACCTTC
TRBV19	-	-	TRBJ2-3	CASSMAGTGTDTQYF	TGTGCCAGTAGTATGGCGGGAACCGGCACAGATACGCAGTATTTT
TRBV2	-	-	TRBJ1-1	CASSISGEAFF	TGTGCCAGCAGCATCTCAGGTGAAGCTTTCTTT
TRBV7-6	TRBD2	-	TRBJ2-1	CASSLLAGGISNEQFF	TGTGCCAGCAGCTTACTAGCGGGAGGTATTTCCAATGAGCAGTTCTTC
TRBV9	-	-	TRBJ1-1	CASSVEEQGNTEAFF	TGTGCCAGCAGCGTAGAGGAACAGGGCAACACTGAAGCTTTCTTT
TRBV18	-	many	TRBJ1-2	CASSPLTDFNYGYTF	TGTGCCAGCTCACCACTGACAGACTTTAACTATGGCTACACCTTC
TRBV12-5	-	-	TRBJ1-5	CASASDSQPQHF	TGTGCTAGTGCCTCGGACAGTCAGCCCCAGCATTTT
TRBV2	-	-	TRBJ1-1	CASSVTLNTEAFF	TGTGCCAGCAGTGTGACACTGAACACTGAAGCTTTCTTT
TRBV2	-	-	TRBJ2-1	CASSEFLGVDEQFF	TGTGCCAGCAGTGAATTTTTGGGAGTCGATGAGCAGTTCTTC
TRBV6-1	-	-	TRBJ2-7	CASSRGTDPLEQYF	TGTGCCAGCAGCCGCGGGACAGACCCCCTCGAGCAGTACTTC
TRBV7-8	TRBD1	-	TRBJ2-7	CASSPGTGDEQYF	TGTGCCAGCAGCCCCGGGACAGGGGACGAGCAGTACTTC
TRBV6-1	TRBD1	-	TRBJ1-2	CASRDSGQGYGYTF	TGTGCCAGCAGGGACTCGGGACAGGGCTATGGCTACACCTTC
TRBV5-1	-	-	TRBJ2-5	CASSLAQLDQETQYF	TGCGCCAGCAGCTTGGCGCAGCTAGACCAAGAGACCCAGTACTTC
TRBV7-9	-	once	TRBJ1-1	CASSLVAGDTEAFF	TGTGCCAGCAGCTTAGTTGCGGGGGACACTGAAGCTTTCTTT
TRBV5-1	TRBD1	-	TRBJ2-5	CASSLQGALSETQYF	TGCGCCAGCAGTTTACAGGGGGCTCTGAGTGAGACCCAGTACTTC
TRBV29-1	-	few	TRBJ1-2	CSVLDRNYGYTF	TGCAGCGTCCTGGACAGAAACTATGGCTACACCTTC
TRBV6-6	-	once	TRBJ1-2	CASSYMRGYGYTF	TGTGCCAGCAGTTATATGAGGGGGTATGGCTACACCTTC
TRBV5-1	-	-	TRBJ2-7	CASSLTGSSYEQYF	TGCGCCAGCAGCTTGACAGGGAGTTCCTACGAGCAGTACTTC
TRBV5-1	TRBD2	once	TRBJ2-1	CASSFLAGANEQFF	TGCGCCAGCAGCTTTTTAGCGGGAGCCAATGAGCAGTTCTTC
TRBV19	TRBD2	-	TRBJ2-7	CASSPQMSGGAYEQYF	TGTGCCAGTAGTCCCCAGATGAGCGGGGGCGCGTACGAGCAGTACTTC
TRBV7-3	TRBD2	-	TRBJ2-3	CASRSPGGSTDTQYF	TGTGCCAGCAGGTCCCCGGGAGGATCCACAGATACGCAGTATTTT
TRBV6-4	-	-	TRBJ1-1	CASSKEIRNTEAFF	TGTGCCAGCAGTAAGGAGATTAGAAACACTGAAGCTTTCTTT
TRBV28	TRBD1	few	TRBJ1-2	CASSLMAGGPGYTF	TGTGCCAGCAGTTTGATGGCAGGGGGTCCTGGCTACACCTTC
TRBV6-5	-	-	TRBJ2-5	CASSSVQGRRTQYF	TGTGCCAGCAGTTCGGTGCAGGGTCGTCGGACCCAGTACTTC
TRBV6-1	TRBD2	few	TRBJ2-1	CASSAVAGGGDEQFF	TGTGCCAGCAGTGCCGTAGCGGGAGGGGGCGATGAGCAGTTCTTC
TRBV11-2	-	-	TRBJ2-2	CASSLRGLVSAGELFF	TGTGCCAGCAGCTTACGCGGGCTAGTCTCTGCCGGGGAGCTGTTTTTT
TRBV11-2	TRBD1	-	TRBJ1-1	CASSSIGQGGTEAFF	TGTGCCAGCAGCTCCATCGGACAGGGCGGCACTGAAGCTTTCTTT
TRBV5-1	-	-	TRBJ1-1	CASTASGTNLNTEAFF	TGCGCCAGCACCGCATCCGGGACAAACTTGAACACTGAAGCTTTCTTT
TRBV2	TRBD1	-	TRBJ2-5	CASSPGGAETQYF	TGTGCCAGCAGTCCAGGGGGCGCGGAGACCCAGTACTTC
TRBV7-3	TRBD2	-	TRBJ2-3	CASSLAGGLRDTQYF	TGTGCCAGCAGCTTAGCGGGAGGGCTAAGAGATACGCAGTATTTT
TRBV30	TRBD2	-	TRBJ2-3	CAWKQLATDTQYF	TGTGCCTGGAAACAACTAGCGACTGATACGCAGTATTTT
TRBV28	-	-	TRBJ2-7	CASSPGIGARRRYEQYF	TGTGCCAGCAGCCCCGGGATCGGCGCTAGAAGAAGATACGAGCAGTACTTC
TRBV28	-	-	TRBJ2-3	CASSSPSTDTQYF	TGTGCCAGCAGTTCCCCTAGCACAGATACGCAGTATTTT
TRBV10-1	-	-	TRBJ2-7	CASSESIGSGAVHEQYF	TGCGCCAGCAGTGAGTCGATAGGCTCGGGAGCGGTCCACGAGCAGTACTTC
TRBV7-2	TRBD2	-	TRBJ2-1	CASSVGLGRNEQFF	TGTGCCAGCAGCGTAGGACTAGGCCGGAATGAGCAGTTCTTC
TRBV18	-	-	TRBJ1-1	CASSPEEATEAFF	TGTGCCAGCTCACCAGAGGAGGCCACTGAAGCTTTCTTT
TRBV28	-	-	TRBJ2-3	CASSGRGIKGGTDTQYF	TGTGCCAGCAGCGGGCGGGGTATTAAGGGTGGCACAGATACGCAGTATTTT
TRBV28	TRBD1	-	TRBJ2-7	CASGQGAPHEQYF	TGTGCCAGCGGACAGGGGGCGCCCCACGAGCAGTACTTC